One sample yielded the 13 T cell receptor beta chains listed below, sequenced in a study of T cells in Graves' hyperthyroidism and ophthalmopathy. RNA transcripts were the template for amplifying TCR beta CDR3 regions. HTBI primers drove first-round RT-PCR of the TCR CDR3. TCRdb reanalysed the multiplex PCR reads using MiXCR and keeps one entry per CDR3 protein. The repertoire holds 200,000 to 250,000 distinct CDR3 sequences, with less than 20% as singletons. Sequenced input: blood. Receptor source: a woman aged 18-35 years with Graves' ophthalmopathy.

There are many counts of this clonotype. V gene TRBV5-8 combines with J gene TRBJ1-2; D gene unclear. Deletions cut 2 bases from V and 1 base from J, with 24 bases between. The CDR3 is 19 amino acids. Germline V lookup: CDR1 SGHTS, CDR2 YDEGEE. As DNA, the CDR3 is TGTGCCAGCAGCTTTAGGAGGATCAAGCAAGAAGAAGATAACTATGGCTACACCTTC. It yields the protein CASSFRRIKQEEDNYGYTF.

This clonotype showed up just a few times. The V call is TRBV20-1, the J call TRBJ1-6; TRBD1 aligns across 7 bases. The CDR3 is 12 amino acids. CDR1 DFQATT and CDR2 SNEGSKA come from the germline V gene (reference sequence). Losses at the gene ends were 6 bases for V and 7 bases for J; bases not matched to a gene: 3. The CDR3 spells CSAGQLNSPLHF. For the CDR3, the DNA is TGCAGTGCGGGACAGTTGAATTCACCCCTCCACTTT.

This clonotype was seen many times. The rearrangement links TRBV5-1 to TRBJ2-5; the match to TRBD2 covers 14 bases. The junction had 6 bases not matched to a gene; V was cut back by 3 bases and J by 5 bases. Germline V gene lookup returns CDR1 SGHRS and CDR2 YFSETQ. The CDR3 contains 16 residues. This CDR3 reads CASSSPTSGGAETQYF. In DNA, the CDR3 is TGCGCCAGCAGCTCACCGACTAGCGGGGGGGCGGAGACCCAGTACTTC.

This clonotype was seen repeatedly, ten times or more. The chain has TRBV3-1 and TRBJ1-5; D possibly corresponds to TRBD1 (6 bases). Between the trimmed V and J ends, which lost 5 bases and 7 bases, there was a span of 15 bases. CDR1 LGHDT and CDR2 YNNKEL come from the germline V gene (reference sequence). The CDR3 spans 14 residues. The CDR3 protein is CASSKERGRQPQHF. The CDR3 DNA sequence: TGTGCCAGCAGCAAGGAACGGGGGCGGCAGCCCCAGCATTTT.

This clonotype occurred many times. This chain connects TRBV24-1 to TRBJ1-2; D is perhaps TRBD1 (5 bases). Germline values: CDR1 KGHDR, CDR2 SFDVKD. CDR3 length: 13 amino acids. V dropped 4 bases and J dropped 3 bases, with 8 bases sitting between them. The CDR3 nucleotides are TGTGCCACCAGTGACAGGGATCACTATGGCTACACCTTC. Its protein is CATSDRDHYGYTF.

This clonotype was seen repeatedly, ten times or more. The rearrangement links TRBV7-6 to TRBJ2-3; D is ambiguous. CDR1 SGHVS and CDR2 FNYEAQ come from the germline V gene. The CDR3 is made up of 13 amino acids. V was pared by 4 bases and J by 3 bases, with 8 bases between. CDR3 amino acids: CASSSLGTDTQYF. The DNA of the CDR3 is TGTGCCAGCAGCTCCCTGGGGACAGATACGCAGTATTTT.

This clonotype was observed many times. V gene TRBV20-1 combines with J gene TRBJ2-5; D ambiguous. CDR1 and CDR2 (germline): DFQATT, SNEGSKA (reference sequence). CDR3 size: 16 residues. V shed 3 bases and J shed 0 bases, with 17 bases lying between them. CDR3: CSASKSWRTYQETQYF. The CDR3 coding sequence is TGCAGTGCTAGCAAGTCTTGGCGGACCTACCAAGAGACCCAGTACTTC.

Many counts were recorded for this clonotype. The chain links TRBV2 to TRBJ1-1, with 12 positions matching TRBD1. The V segment lost 7 bases and the J segment 6 bases; nucleotides outside the gene matches: 12. Germline V lookup: CDR1 SNHLY, CDR2 FYNNEI. The length of the CDR3 is 16 residues. CDR3 nucleotide sequence: TGTGCCAGCACCATGGGACAGGGGGCTAGGGGGGCTGAAGCTTTCTTT. The encoded protein is CASTMGQGARGAEAFF.

This clonotype was detected many times. The V gene is TRBV3-1, the J gene TRBJ1-1; D gene ambiguous. This CDR3 contains 13 residues. Trimming removed 8 bases at V and 2 bases at J, with 12 bases between. CDR1 is LGHDT and CDR2 is YNNKEL in the germline V gene (reference sequence). CDR3 coding DNA: TGTGCCAGCGGTACAAACGGTAACACTGAAGCTTTCTTT. Encoded protein: CASGTNGNTEAFF.

The chain employs TRBV20-1 and TRBJ2-6; no reliable D call. Germline V lookup: CDR1 DFQATT, CDR2 SNEGSKA (reference sequence). This CDR3 comprises 15 residues. V was pared by 3 bases and J by 0 bases, with 9 bases between. The CDR3 sequence is CSARWFGSGANVLTF. For the CDR3, the DNA is TGCAGTGCTAGGTGGTTCGGCTCTGGGGCCAACGTCCTGACTTTC.

This clonotype was counted at least ten times. This sequence joins TRBV12-3 or TRBV12-4 and TRBJ2-1, with unresolved D. V lost 0 bases, J lost 5 bases, and 11 bases lay in between. The CDR3 loop spans 15 amino acids. Written as DNA, the CDR3 is TGTGCCAGCAGTTTAGCTGTCGGAACCCACAATGAGCAGTTCTTC. It is translated as CASSLAVGTHNEQFF.

The sample holds one count of this clonotype. The V and J genes are TRBV9 and TRBJ2-3; 10 bases are shared with TRBD2. Germline loops: CDR1 SGDLS, CDR2 YYNGEE. This CDR3 has 15 amino acids. J lost 6 bases, V lost 7 bases, and 11 bases had no gene match. This CDR3 is CASSLAGAPGDTQYF. For the CDR3, the DNA is TGTGCCAGCTCCCTAGCGGGGGCCCCCGGGGATACGCAGTATTTT.

This clonotype was counted many times. The J gene is TRBJ2-7, the V gene TRBV12-3 or TRBV12-4; 9 nucleotides agree with TRBD1. The CDR3 totals 15 residues. J gave up 5 bases and V 6 bases, and 11 bases lay outside the gene matches. CDR3 amino acids: CASSRQGVISDEQYF. CDR3 sequence (DNA): TGTGCCAGCAGCCGACAGGGGGTGATCTCGGACGAGCAGTACTTC.